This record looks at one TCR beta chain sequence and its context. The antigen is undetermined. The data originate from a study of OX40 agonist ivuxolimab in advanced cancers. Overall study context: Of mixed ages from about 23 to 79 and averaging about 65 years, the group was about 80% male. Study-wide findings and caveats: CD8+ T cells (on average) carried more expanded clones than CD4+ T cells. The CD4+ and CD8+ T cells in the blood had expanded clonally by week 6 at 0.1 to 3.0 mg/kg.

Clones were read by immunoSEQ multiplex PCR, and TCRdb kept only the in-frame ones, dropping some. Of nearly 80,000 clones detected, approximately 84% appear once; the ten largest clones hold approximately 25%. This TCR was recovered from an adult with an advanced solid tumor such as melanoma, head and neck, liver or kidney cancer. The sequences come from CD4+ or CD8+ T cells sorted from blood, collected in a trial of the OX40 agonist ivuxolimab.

The CDR3 loop is CASSLAGTAGWNTGELFF. The CDR3 coding sequence is TGCGCCAGCAGCTTGGCCGGGACGGCCGGGTGGAACACCGGGGAGCTGTTTTTT. V gene TRBV5-1 combines with J gene TRBJ2-2; possibly TRBD1 or TRBD2 for D (5 bases each). V dropped 0 bases and J dropped 1 base, with 16 bases sitting between them. CDR1 is SGHRS, CDR2 YFSETQ, per germline. This CDR3 region has 18 residues. The variable domain in full, completed from reference TRBV5-1 and TRBJ2-2, reads KAGVTQTPRYLIKTRGQQVTLSCSPISGHRSVSWYQQTPGQGLQFLFEYFSETQRNKGNFPGRFSGRQFSNSRSEMNVSTLELGDSALYLCASSLAGTAGWNTGELFFGEGSRLTVL.